A selection of T cell receptor beta chains follows, all from one sample in a study of tumor and adjacent non-tumor tissue in lung cancer. TCRdb ran MiXCR on the multiplex PCR reads and lists one entry per CDR3 protein. Here the sample spans 80,000 or so distinct CDR3 sequences, approximately 80% being singletons. Material for sequencing was distant non-tumor lung tissue. These TCRs come from a man in his sixties with non-small cell lung cancer. The CDR3 runs from the conserved cysteine through the conserved F or W. A D gene is named only where the DNA matches it firmly. Only some rows state a clone size, as once, few, many or a class for expanded clones.

abundance: many; len: 15; v_gene: TRBV4-3; d_gene: TRBD2; j_gene: TRBJ2-1; CDR3nt: TGCGCCAGCAGCCTTCTAGCGGGAGGTGACAATGAGCAGTTCTTC; CDR3aa: CASSLLAGGDNEQFF
abundance: .; len: 17; v_gene: TRBV6-5; d_gene: TRBD2; j_gene: TRBJ2-6; CDR3nt: TGTGCCAGCAACCTAGCGGGAGCCAGCTCTGGAGTCAACGTCCTGACTTTC; CDR3aa: CASNLAGASSGVNVLTF
abundance: .; len: 14; v_gene: TRBV6-2/TRBV6-3; d_gene: .; j_gene: TRBJ2-1; CDR3nt: TGTGCCAGCACCGACCGAACAGTTCGCAATGAGCAGTTCTTC; CDR3aa: CASTDRTVRNEQFF
abundance: .; len: 15; v_gene: TRBV6-5; d_gene: .; j_gene: TRBJ1-5; CDR3nt: TGTGCAGGCAGTTACAGTGGACATGGTAGTCAGCCCCAGCATTTT; CDR3aa: CAGSYSGHGSQPQHF
abundance: .; len: 15; v_gene: TRBV7-2; d_gene: .; j_gene: TRBJ2-4; CDR3nt: TGTGCGAGCAGCAGCTATACAGGGGCCAAAAACATTCAGTACTTC; CDR3aa: CASSSYTGAKNIQYF
abundance: once; len: 16; v_gene: TRBV12-3/TRBV12-4; d_gene: .; j_gene: TRBJ2-2; CDR3nt: TGTGCCAGCAGCTTAAGGGCAGGACCTAGAACCGGGGAGCTGCTTTTT; CDR3aa: CASSLRAGPRTGELLF
abundance: .; len: 15; v_gene: TRBV4-3; d_gene: .; j_gene: TRBJ1-4; CDR3nt: TGCGCCAGCAGCCAAGATGGTGAGACTAATGAAAGACTGTTTTTT; CDR3aa: CASSQDGETNERLFF
abundance: many; len: 15; v_gene: TRBV2; d_gene: .; j_gene: TRBJ2-5; CDR3nt: TGTGCCAGCAGTGAAGGCCGCGGCGGGGTAGAGACCCAGTACTTC; CDR3aa: CASSEGRGGVETQYF
abundance: .; len: 15; v_gene: TRBV20-1; d_gene: .; j_gene: TRBJ1-5; CDR3nt: TGCAGTGCTAGAGAACACAGGGTGCTGGGTCAGCCCCAGCGTTTT; CDR3aa: CSAREHRVLGQPQRF
abundance: .; len: 13; v_gene: TRBV12-3/TRBV12-4; d_gene: .; j_gene: TRBJ2-3; CDR3nt: TGTGACAGCACCCCCGTTAACACAGATACACAGTATTTT; CDR3aa: CDSTPVNTDTQYF
abundance: .; len: 15; v_gene: TRBV10-2; d_gene: .; j_gene: TRBJ2-3; CDR3nt: TGTGCCAGCAGACTTGGGAGCGGTCTGTACGATAGGCAGTATTTT; CDR3aa: CASRLGSGLYDRQYF
abundance: .; len: 13; v_gene: TRBV11-3; d_gene: .; j_gene: TRBJ2-3; CDR3nt: TGTGCCAGCAGCTTAGGTTTTTCAGATACGCAGTATTTT; CDR3aa: CASSLGFSDTQYF
abundance: .; len: 17; v_gene: TRBV11-3; d_gene: TRBD1; j_gene: TRBJ1-4; CDR3nt: TGTACCAGCAGCCCATCGGGACAGGGGATCATTAATGAAAAACTGTTTTTT; CDR3aa: CTSSPSGQGIINEKLFF
abundance: few; len: 15; v_gene: TRBV27; d_gene: TRBD1; j_gene: TRBJ2-3; CDR3nt: TGTGCCAGCAGTTTATCTACAGGGGGCACAGATACGCAGTATTTT; CDR3aa: CASSLSTGGTDTQYF
abundance: many; len: 14; v_gene: TRBV20-1; d_gene: .; j_gene: TRBJ1-5; CDR3nt: TGCAGTGCTATCACAGGGCATAGCAATCAGCCCCAGCATTTT; CDR3aa: CSAITGHSNQPQHF
abundance: .; len: 13; v_gene: TRBV29-1; d_gene: .; j_gene: TRBJ2-3; CDR3nt: TGCAGCGGGCCAGGACTCTACACAGATACGCAGTACTTT; CDR3aa: CSGPGLYTDTQYF
abundance: .; len: 15; v_gene: TRBV6-5; d_gene: .; j_gene: TRBJ2-5; CDR3nt: TGTGCCAGCAGTTACTCGAGGGACGGCCAAGAGACCCAGTACTTC; CDR3aa: CASSYSRDGQETQYF
abundance: many; len: 15; v_gene: TRBV20-1; d_gene: TRBD2; j_gene: TRBJ2-7; CDR3nt: TGCAGTGCTAGAGATGGACTAGTGAATTCCTACGAGCAGTACTTC; CDR3aa: CSARDGLVNSYEQYF
abundance: once; len: 15; v_gene: TRBV11-3; d_gene: .; j_gene: TRBJ2-4; CDR3nt: TGTGCCAGCAGCTCAGGGGGGGTGCGAGGCAACATTCAGTACTTC; CDR3aa: CASSSGGVRGNIQYF
abundance: .; len: 15; v_gene: TRBV20-1; d_gene: .; j_gene: TRBJ2-2; CDR3nt: TGCAGTGCACCCCGGCGGGTGGCTGGCACCGGGGAGCTGTTTTTT; CDR3aa: CSAPRRVAGTGELFF
abundance: .; len: 15; v_gene: TRBV5-5; d_gene: .; j_gene: TRBJ2-1; CDR3nt: TGTGCCAGCAGCTCCCCACTAGTACGATACAATGAGCAGATGTTC; CDR3aa: CASSSPLVRYNEQMF
abundance: .; len: 13; v_gene: TRBV9; d_gene: .; j_gene: TRBJ1-1; CDR3nt: TGTGCCAACAGCACGACAGGGAACACTGAAGCTTTCTTT; CDR3aa: CANSTTGNTEAFF
abundance: .; len: 13; v_gene: TRBV5-4; d_gene: .; j_gene: TRBJ1-2; CDR3nt: TGTGCCAGCAGCCGGGACGACGATGGTGGCTACACCTTC; CDR3aa: CASSRDDDGGYTF
abundance: once; len: 20; v_gene: TRBV12-3/TRBV12-4; d_gene: TRBD1; j_gene: TRBJ1-3; CDR3nt: TGTGCCAGCACTCACGTGAGATATAGGACAGGGAATGTTTCTGGAAACACCATATATTTT; CDR3aa: CASTHVRYRTGNVSGNTIYF
abundance: .; len: 15; v_gene: TRBV20-1; d_gene: TRBD2; j_gene: TRBJ2-1; CDR3nt: TGCAGACTAGTGAGAAGGGGGACTAGCTCATATGAGCAGTTGTTT; CDR3aa: CRLVRRGTSSYEQLF
abundance: few; len: 15; v_gene: TRBV5-1; d_gene: TRBD2; j_gene: TRBJ2-5; CDR3nt: TGCGCCAGCAGCTTTAGCGGGAGCCCTCAAGAGACCCAGTACTTC; CDR3aa: CASSFSGSPQETQYF
abundance: .; len: 12; v_gene: TRBV20-1; d_gene: .; j_gene: TRBJ2-7; CDR3nt: TGCAGTGCTAGTGCGCACACCTACGAGGAGTACTTC; CDR3aa: CSASAHTYEEYF
abundance: few; len: 15; v_gene: TRBV6-2/TRBV6-3; d_gene: .; j_gene: TRBJ1-2; CDR3nt: TGTGCCAGTTCAGTTTCAAGAGGGGATGCCTATGGTTACACCTTC; CDR3aa: CASSVSRGDAYGYTF
abundance: .; len: 15; v_gene: TRBV20-1; d_gene: .; j_gene: TRBJ2-3; CDR3nt: TGCAATGCTAATAGGCGAGTGTTGGGCATAGATATGCAGTATTTT; CDR3aa: CNANRRVLGIDMQYF
abundance: .; len: 18; v_gene: TRBV19; d_gene: TRBD2; j_gene: TRBJ2-1; CDR3nt: TGTGCCAGTACCTGGGGCGGGACTAGCGGGAGGGCCGCCAATGAGCAGTTCTTC; CDR3aa: CASTWGGTSGRAANEQFF
abundance: .; len: 16; v_gene: TRBV7-8; d_gene: TRBD2; j_gene: TRBJ2-7; CDR3nt: TGTGCCAGCAGCTTCACCGGGACTACACCCTCCTACGAGCAGTACTTC; CDR3aa: CASSFTGTTPSYEQYF
abundance: .; len: 12; v_gene: TRBV29-1; d_gene: .; j_gene: TRBJ1-1; CDR3nt: TGCAGCGTTGAAGGTGGATCTGCTGAAGTATTCTTT; CDR3aa: CSVEGGSAEVFF